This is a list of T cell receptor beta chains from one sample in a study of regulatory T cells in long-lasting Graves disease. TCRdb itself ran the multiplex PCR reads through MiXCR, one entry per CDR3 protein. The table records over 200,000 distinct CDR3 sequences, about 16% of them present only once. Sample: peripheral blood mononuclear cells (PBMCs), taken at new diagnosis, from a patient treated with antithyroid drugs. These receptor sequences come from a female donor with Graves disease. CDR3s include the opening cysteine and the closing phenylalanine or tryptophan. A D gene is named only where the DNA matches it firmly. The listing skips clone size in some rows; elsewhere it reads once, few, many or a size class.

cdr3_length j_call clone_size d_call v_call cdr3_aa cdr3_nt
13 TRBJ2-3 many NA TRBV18 CASSPAFTDTQYF TGTGCCAGCTCACCGGCCTTCACAGATACGCAGTATTTT
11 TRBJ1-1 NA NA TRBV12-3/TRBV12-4 CASSTGTETFF TGTGCCAGCAGTACCGGGACGGAAACTTTCTTT
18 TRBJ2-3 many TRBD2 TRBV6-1 CASSKRTSGRPSTDTQYF TGTGCCAGCAGTAAGCGGACTAGCGGGAGGCCTAGCACAGATACGCAGTATTTT
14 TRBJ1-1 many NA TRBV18 CASSPSAANTEAFF TGTGCCAGCTCACCCTCGGCAGCGAACACTGAAGCTTTCTTT
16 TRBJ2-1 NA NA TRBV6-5 CASSSQTGERDNEQFF TGTGCCAGCAGTTCCCAGACAGGCGAAAGAGACAATGAGCAGTTCTTC
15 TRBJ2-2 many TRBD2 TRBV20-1 CSAPFAGEGTGELFF TGCAGTGCGCCCTTTGCGGGAGAGGGTACCGGGGAGCTGTTTTTT
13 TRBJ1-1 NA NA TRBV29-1 CSVEDGSHTEAFF TGCAGCGTTGAAGATGGGTCCCACACTGAAGCTTTCTTT
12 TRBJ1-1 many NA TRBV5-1 CASSWENTEAFF TGCGCCAGCAGCTGGGAGAACACTGAAGCTTTCTTT
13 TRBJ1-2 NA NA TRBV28 CASSSFGGNGYTF TGTGCCAGCAGTTCTTTTGGGGGCAATGGCTACACCTTC
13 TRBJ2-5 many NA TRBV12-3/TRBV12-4 CASSFTEGETQYF TGTGCCAGCAGTTTTACGGAGGGGGAGACCCAGTACTTC
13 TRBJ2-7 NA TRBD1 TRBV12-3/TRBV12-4 CASSTGQPYEQYF TGTGCCAGCAGCACGGGACAGCCCTACGAGCAGTACTTC
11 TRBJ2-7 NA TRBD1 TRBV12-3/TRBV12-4 CASSGQDEQYF TGTGCCAGCAGTGGACAGGACGAGCAGTACTTC
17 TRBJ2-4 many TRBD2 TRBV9 CASSSRGAGVGKNIQYF TGTGCCAGCAGCTCCCGAGGGGCGGGAGTAGGCAAAAACATTCAGTACTTC
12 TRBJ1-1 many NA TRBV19 CASTGAYTEAFF TGTGCCAGCACCGGGGCTTACACTGAAGCTTTCTTT
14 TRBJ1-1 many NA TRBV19 CASSSYQGNTEAFF TGTGCCAGTAGCTCATATCAGGGGAACACTGAAGCTTTCTTT
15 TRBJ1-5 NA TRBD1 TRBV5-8 CASSLTGGGSQPQHF TGTGCCAGCAGCTTGACAGGGGGCGGAAGTCAGCCCCAGCATTTT
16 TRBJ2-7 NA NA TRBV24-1 CATSDLQGSPTYEQYF TGTGCCACCAGTGATTTGCAGGGGTCGCCGACCTACGAGCAGTACTTC
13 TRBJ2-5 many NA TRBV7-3 CASAGIPQETQYF TGTGCCAGCGCAGGGATCCCCCAAGAGACCCAGTACTTC
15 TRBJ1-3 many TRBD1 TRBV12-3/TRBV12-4 CASSNQGALGNTIYF TGTGCCAGCAGTAACCAGGGGGCTCTAGGAAACACCATATATTTT
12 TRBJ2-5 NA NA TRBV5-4 CASSWGLETQYF TGTGCCAGCAGCTGGGGGCTCGAGACCCAGTACTTC
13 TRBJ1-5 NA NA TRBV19 CASNLGLDQPQHF TGTGCCAGTAATCTGGGGCTGGATCAGCCCCAGCATTTT
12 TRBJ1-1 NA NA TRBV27 CASSLGGAEAFF TGTGCCAGCAGTTTAGGAGGGGCCGAAGCTTTCTTT
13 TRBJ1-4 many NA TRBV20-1 CSVRDATNEKLFF TGCAGTGTGCGTGACGCAACTAATGAAAAACTGTTTTTT
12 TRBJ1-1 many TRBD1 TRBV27 CASRSGTDKAFF TGTGCCAGCAGATCCGGGACAGATAAAGCTTTCTTT
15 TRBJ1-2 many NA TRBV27 CASSISPEGVYGYTF TGTGCCAGCAGTATCTCTCCTGAAGGGGTCTATGGCTACACCTTC
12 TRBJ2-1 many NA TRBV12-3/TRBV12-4 CASSLLGDEQFF TGTGCCAGCAGTTTATTGGGAGATGAGCAGTTCTTC
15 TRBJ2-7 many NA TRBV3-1 CASSQGDTELNEQYF TGTGCCAGCAGCCAAGGAGACACCGAGCTGAACGAGCAGTACTTC
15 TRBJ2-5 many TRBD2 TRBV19 CASSRGGGGQETQYF TGTGCCAGTAGTAGGGGCGGGGGTGGGCAAGAGACCCAGTACTTC
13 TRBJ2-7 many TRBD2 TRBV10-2 CASTLSGAYEQYF TGCGCCAGCACCCTCAGCGGGGCCTACGAGCAGTACTTC
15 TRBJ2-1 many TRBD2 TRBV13 CASSLASGSLNEQFF TGTGCCAGCAGCTTAGCTAGCGGGAGCCTCAATGAGCAGTTCTTC
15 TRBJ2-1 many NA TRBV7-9 CASSRDSGSFNEQFF TGTGCCAGCAGCCGAGATAGCGGTTCCTTCAATGAGCAGTTCTTC
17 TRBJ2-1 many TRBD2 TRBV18 CASSPRPGLAGGDEQFF TGTGCCAGCTCACCACGACCTGGACTAGCGGGAGGGGATGAGCAGTTCTTC
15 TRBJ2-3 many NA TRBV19 CASSIVADSTDTQYF TGTGCCAGTAGTATAGTTGCCGACAGCACAGATACGCAGTATTTT
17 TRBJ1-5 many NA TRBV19 CASSKRQGVGSNQPQHF TGTGCCAGTAGTAAACGGCAGGGAGTCGGTAGCAATCAGCCCCAGCATTTT
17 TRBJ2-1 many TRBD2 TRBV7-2 CASSYSLAGVGYNEQFF TGTGCCAGCAGCTACTCGCTAGCGGGAGTCGGCTACAATGAGCAGTTCTTC
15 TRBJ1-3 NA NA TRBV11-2 CASSLVGGGADTIYF TGTGCCAGCAGCTTAGTTGGCGGGGGCGCAGACACCATATATTTT
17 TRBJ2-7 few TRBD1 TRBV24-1 CATSDLLDRGRWYEQYF TGTGCCACCAGTGATTTGTTGGACAGGGGGCGGTGGTACGAGCAGTACTTC
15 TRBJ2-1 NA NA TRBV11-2 CASSLGREQRNEQFF TGTGCCAGCAGCTTGGGACGGGAGCAGCGGAATGAGCAGTTCTTC
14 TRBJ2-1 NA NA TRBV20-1 CSALRDWRPNEQFF TGCAGTGCTCTCCGGGACTGGAGGCCCAATGAGCAGTTCTTC
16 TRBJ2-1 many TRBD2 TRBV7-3 CASSPTRELAGVEQFF TGTGCCAGCAGCCCGACCCGGGAGCTAGCGGGAGTTGAGCAGTTCTTC
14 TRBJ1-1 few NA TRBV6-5 CASSYALRALVAFF TGTGCCAGCAGTTACGCCCTAAGGGCCCTAGTAGCTTTCTTT
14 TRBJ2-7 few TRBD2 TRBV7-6 CASSPTSDAYEQYF TGTGCCAGCAGCCCCACTAGCGACGCCTACGAGCAGTACTTC
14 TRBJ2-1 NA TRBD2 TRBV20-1 CSATSGGEYNEQFF TGCAGTGCTACCTCGGGGGGGGAGTACAATGAGCAGTTCTTC
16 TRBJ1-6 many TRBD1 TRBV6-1 CASSEGRAGGNSPLHF TGTGCCAGCAGTGAAGGGCGGGCAGGGGGCAATTCACCCCTCCACTTT
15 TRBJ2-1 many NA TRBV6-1 CASSEVAGNYNEQFF TGTGCCAGCAGTGAAGTGGCGGGAAACTACAATGAGCAGTTCTTC
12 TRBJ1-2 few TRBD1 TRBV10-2 CASSDSGGGYTF TGCGCCAGCAGTGACTCAGGGGGTGGCTACACCTTC
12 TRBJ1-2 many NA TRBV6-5 CASSSAHYGYTF TGTGCCAGCAGTTCCGCCCACTATGGCTACACCTTC
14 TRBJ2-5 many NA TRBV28 CATRHLGIQETQYF TGTGCCACCCGACACCTGGGGATACAAGAGACCCAGTACTTC